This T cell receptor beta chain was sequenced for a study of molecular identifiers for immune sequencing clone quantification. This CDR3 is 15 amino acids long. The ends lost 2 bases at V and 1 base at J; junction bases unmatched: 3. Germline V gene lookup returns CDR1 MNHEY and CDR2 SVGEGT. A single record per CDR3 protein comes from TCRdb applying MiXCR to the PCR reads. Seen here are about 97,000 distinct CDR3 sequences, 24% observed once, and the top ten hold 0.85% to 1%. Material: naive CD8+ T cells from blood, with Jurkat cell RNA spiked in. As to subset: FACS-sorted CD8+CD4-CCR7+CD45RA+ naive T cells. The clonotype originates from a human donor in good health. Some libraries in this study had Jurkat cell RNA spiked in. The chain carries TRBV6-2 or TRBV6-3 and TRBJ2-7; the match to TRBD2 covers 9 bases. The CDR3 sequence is CASSYGAGGSYEQYF. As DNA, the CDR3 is TGTGCCAGCAGTTACGGTGCGGGAGGGTCCTACGAGCAGTACTTC.